This T cell receptor beta chain was identified during a study of blood T cell repertoires in COVID-19. Study information: PBMCs, B-cell-depleted T cells, or T cells were the source of the cDNA or gDNA that made up the material.

In the original workflow: Reference gene primer amplification in the assay estimated nucleated cell counts. Sequencing was performed with immunoSEQ multiplex PCR; in TCRdb, only in-frame clones are kept and a portion is missing. That table is the source of V, J and clone size, and D and trimming were worked out from the DNA. In the table there are about 270,000 clones, 88% of which are singletons. V was clipped by 4 bases and J by 7 bases; unmatched bases: 7. CDR1 is MRHNA and CDR2 is SNTAGT in the germline V gene. This CDR3 has 15 amino acids. For recovered donors of Cohort 3, there were two negative PCRs, clearance, or symptom resolution.

The sample taken for sequencing was PBMCs or T cells enriched from blood (not recorded which). V is TRBV6-4 and J is TRBJ1-1, with TRBD1 identical over 12 bases. The TCR comes from a woman in her fifties or sixties who had recovered from COVID-19. CDR3 loop: CASSAGDRGPGEAFF. The CDR3 nucleotides are TGTGCCAGCAGTGCCGGGGACAGGGGGCCGGGTGAAGCTTTCTTT.